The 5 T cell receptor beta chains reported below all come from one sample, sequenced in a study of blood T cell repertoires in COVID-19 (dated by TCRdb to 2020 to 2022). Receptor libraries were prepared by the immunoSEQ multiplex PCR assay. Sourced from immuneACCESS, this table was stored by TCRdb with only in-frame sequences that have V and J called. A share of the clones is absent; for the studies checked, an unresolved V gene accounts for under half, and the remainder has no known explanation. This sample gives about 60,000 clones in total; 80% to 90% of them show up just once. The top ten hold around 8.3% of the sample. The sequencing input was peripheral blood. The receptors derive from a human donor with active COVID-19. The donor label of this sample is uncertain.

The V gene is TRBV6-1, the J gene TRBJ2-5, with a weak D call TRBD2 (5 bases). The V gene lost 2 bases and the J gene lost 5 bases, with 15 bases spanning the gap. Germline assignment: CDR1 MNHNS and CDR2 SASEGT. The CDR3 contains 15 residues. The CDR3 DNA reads TGTGCCAGCAGTGAAATAACTAGATTATCGGAGACCCAGTACTTC. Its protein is CASSEITRLSETQYF.

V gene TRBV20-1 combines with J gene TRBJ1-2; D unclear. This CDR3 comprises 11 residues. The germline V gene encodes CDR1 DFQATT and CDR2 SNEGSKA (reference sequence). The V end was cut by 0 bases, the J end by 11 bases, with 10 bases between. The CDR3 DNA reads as TGCAGTGCTAGAGAGACGACGAGGTACACCTTC. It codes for CSARETTRYTF.

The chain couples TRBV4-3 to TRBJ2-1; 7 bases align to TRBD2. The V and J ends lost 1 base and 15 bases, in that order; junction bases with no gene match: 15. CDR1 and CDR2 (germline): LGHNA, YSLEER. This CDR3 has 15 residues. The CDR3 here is CASSQVSRESRATFF. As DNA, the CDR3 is TGCGCCAGCAGCCAAGTCTCGCGGGAGTCGCGTGCGACGTTCTTC.

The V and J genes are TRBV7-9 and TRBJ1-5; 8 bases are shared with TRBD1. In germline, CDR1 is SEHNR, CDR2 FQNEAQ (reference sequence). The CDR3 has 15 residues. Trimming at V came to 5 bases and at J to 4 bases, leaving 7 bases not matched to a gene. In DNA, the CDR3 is TGTGCCAGCAGCACCCGACAGGGGAGGAATCAGCCCCAGCATTTT. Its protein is CASSTRQGRNQPQHF.

The CDR3 DNA is TGCGCCAGCAGCTTACTAGCGGGAGAGGGGGTAGATACGCAGTATTTT. Translating gives CASSLLAGEGVDTQYF. The genes are TRBV5-1 and TRBJ2-3; TRBD2 matches at 11 bases. Germline V gene sequence: CDR1 SGHRS, CDR2 YFSETQ. This CDR3 is 16 amino acids long. The trim removed 2 bases at V and 5 bases at J, leaving 7 bases unmatched.